These 8 T cell receptor beta chains share one sample of origin, sequenced in a study of control samples from healthy donors and cancer patients. TCRdb keeps only in-frame clones here, not all; method: immunoSEQ multiplex PCR. The data show 120,000 or so clones, approximately 88% seen once. Source material: PBMCs. The receptors come from a woman aged 60-70 years with lung cancer.

The chain combines TRBV15 with TRBJ1-4; a weak D match, TRBD1 (5 bases). The CDR3 is 17 amino acids. In germline, CDR1 is LNHNV, CDR2 YYDKDF (reference sequence). V was clipped by 2 bases and J by 0 bases, with 13 bases between them. CDR3 residues: CATSRSPTVATNEKLFF. The CDR3 DNA follows: TGTGCCACCAGCAGATCGCCGACAGTTGCAACTAATGAAAAACTGTTTTTT.

The gene calls are TRBV6-5 and TRBJ2-3, with 7 positions matching TRBD2. J was trimmed by 4 bases and V by 6 bases; bases with no gene match: 10. This CDR3 is 15 amino acids long. Germline-derived CDR1 and CDR2 are MNHEY and SVGAGI. The CDR3: CASSRKGTTPDTQYF. The CDR3 bases are TGTGCCAGCAGCCGTAAAGGGACTACCCCAGATACGCAGTATTTT.

V gene TRBV14 combines with J gene TRBJ1-1, with D uncertain. Germline CDR1 reads SGHDN; CDR2 reads FVKESK. V was cut by 0 bases and J by 7 bases, with 9 bases left in between. The CDR3 length is 13 residues. The CDR3 region has the DNA TGTGCCAGCAGCCAAGACGGAGGGATTGAAGCTTTCTTT. Its protein product is CASSQDGGIEAFF. Based on the CDR3 plus reference TRBV14 and TRBJ1-1, the full variable domain is EAGVTQFPSHSVIEKGQTVTLRCDPISGHDNLYWYRRVMGKEIKFLLHFVKESKQDESGMPNNRFLAERTGGTYSTLKVQPAELEDSGVYFCASSQDGGIEAFFGQGTRLTVV.

The chain recombines TRBV19 with TRBJ1-1; TRBD1 agrees at 7 bases. Germline CDR1 is LNHDA and CDR2 is SQIVND (reference sequence). V gave up 6 bases and J gave up 0 bases; unmatched junction bases: 4. This CDR3 has 14 amino acids. The CDR3 region has the DNA TGTGCCAGTAGGAAACAGGGGTTGAACACTGAAGCTTTCTTT. It yields the protein CASRKQGLNTEAFF.

This chain uses TRBV7-3 with TRBJ2-7; weak D call: TRBD1 (6 bases). The CDR3 is 15 residues long. Germline lookup yields CDR1 SGHTA and CDR2 FQGTGA. Trimming stripped 0 bases from V and 2 bases from J, with 11 bases between. CDR3 bases: TGTGCCAGCAGCTTAACTCTAGGGGGTACCTACGAGCAGTACTTC. Amino acid sequence: CASSLTLGGTYEQYF.

The V and J genes are TRBV6-5 and TRBJ2-7; possibly TRBD1 or TRBD2 for D (5 bases each). This CDR3 has 13 residues. Deletions cut 8 bases from V and 0 bases from J, with 11 bases between. The germline V gene has CDR1 MNHEY and CDR2 SVGAGI. In DNA form, the CDR3 reads TGTGCCAGCTTTAGAGGGGACTCCTACGAGCAGTACTTC. Protein product: CASFRGDSYEQYF.

Only one count was recorded for this clone. The V call is TRBV27, the J call TRBJ2-5; 9 bases line up with TRBD1. CDR3 length equals 16 residues. CDR1 and CDR2 from the germline V gene are MNHEY and SMNVEV (reference sequence). V lost 6 bases, J lost 2 bases, and 10 bases stayed unmatched. The CDR3 sequence: CASRLTGGRLQETQYF. CDR3 nucleotide sequence: TGTGCCAGCAGACTTACAGGGGGCCGCTTACAAGAGACCCAGTACTTC.

This clone was seen only once. The rearrangement joins TRBV9 to TRBJ2-1, with TRBD2 matching 9 bases. The germline V gene encodes CDR1 SGDLS and CDR2 YYNGEE. V gave up 3 bases and J gave up 9 bases; unmatched junction bases: 13. The CDR3 length is 16 residues. CDR3 sequence (DNA): TGTGCCAGCAGCGCGGGACTAGCTGGGGTATGGGTTGAGCAGTTCTTC. Translated: CASSAGLAGVWVEQFF.